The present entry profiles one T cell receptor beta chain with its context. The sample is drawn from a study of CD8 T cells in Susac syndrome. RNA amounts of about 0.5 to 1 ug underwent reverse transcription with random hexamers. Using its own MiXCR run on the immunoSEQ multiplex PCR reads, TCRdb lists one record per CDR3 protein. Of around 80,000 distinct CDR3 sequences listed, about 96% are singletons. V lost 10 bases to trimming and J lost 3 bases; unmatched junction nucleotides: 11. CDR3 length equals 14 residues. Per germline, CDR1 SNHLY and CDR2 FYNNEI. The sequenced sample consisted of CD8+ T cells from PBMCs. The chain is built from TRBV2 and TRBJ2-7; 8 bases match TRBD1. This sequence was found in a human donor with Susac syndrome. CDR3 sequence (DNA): TGTGCCACCGCACCGGGACAGGAGTTCTACGAGCAGTACGTC. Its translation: CATAPGQEFYEQYV.